This T cell receptor (beta chain) originates from a study of cytomegalovirus exposure and HLA in healthy donors. Points from the study as a whole: It was confirmed in vitro that a few of the CMV-associated chains were specific for CMV antigens.

Per germline, CDR1 SEHNR and CDR2 FQNEAQ (reference sequence). V shed 5 bases, J shed 1 base, and the junction held 15 bases outside the gene matches. The CDR3 consists of 19 residues. Though probably carrying unrecorded immune exposures, donors were nominally healthy at sampling. Primers included in the PCR were 60 Vbeta and 13 Jbeta primers. The method was immunoSEQ multiplex PCR; TCRdb's version includes in-frame clones alone and lacks a portion of them. Its table records 34,000 or so clones. With regard to this clone: Antigen specificity is unknown.

Sequencing used PBMCs. The TCR comes from a woman aged 40 to 50 in good health and CMV-seropositive. V usage is TRBV7-9 and J usage is TRBJ1-2, with 11 bases fitting TRBD1. CDR3 DNA sequence: TGTGCCAGCAGCGGACTCCAAGGGGGACAGGGGGGAATTAACTATGGCTACACCTTC. This gives the protein CASSGLQGGQGGINYGYTF.